Each of the 28 T cell receptor beta chains below was sequenced from the same sample in a study of T cell changes during pregnancy in multiple sclerosis. Sequencing was performed with immunoSEQ multiplex PCR; in TCRdb, only in-frame clones are kept and a portion is missing. This table has tens of thousands of clones, 94% appearing once. This specimen consisted of CD8+ T cells from peripheral blood mononuclear cells, obtained before pregnancy. Receptors originate from a female donor with multiple sclerosis, enrolled in a pregnancy study.

The CDR3 nucleotides are TGTGCCAGCAGCTTATTCGGCTATGGCTACACCTTC. Protein product: CASSLFGYGYTF. This chain joins TRBV5-4 and TRBJ1-2; no firm D call. Germline V gives CDR1 SGHNT, CDR2 YYREEE (reference sequence). The CDR3 totals 12 residues. V lost 2 bases, J lost 4 bases, and 6 bases lay in between.

The genes are TRBV11-2 and TRBJ1-1, with TRBD1 identical over 10 bases. The CDR3 totals 18 residues. The V gene's germline CDR1 is SGHAT and CDR2 FQNNGV. The ends lost 7 bases at V and 0 bases at J; junction bases unmatched: 14. The CDR3 loop is CASNYIGTGVGMNTEAFF. The CDR3 nucleotides are TGTGCCAGCAATTATATCGGGACAGGGGTTGGTATGAACACTGAAGCTTTCTTT.

V gene TRBV28 combines with J gene TRBJ2-6; 8 positions agree with TRBD2. The CDR3 contains 15 residues. V trimming: 6 bases; J trimming: 2 bases; junction bases outside the gene matches: 3. Germline V CDR1 and CDR2: MDHEN, SYDVKM. This chain's CDR3 is CASSPAGAGANVLTF. CDR3 bases: TGTGCCAGCAGCCCAGCGGGAGCTGGGGCCAACGTCCTGACTTTC.

This chain joins TRBV5-1 and TRBJ2-7; 13 bases align to TRBD2. CDR3 size: 18 residues. Germline V gives CDR1 SGHRS, CDR2 YFSETQ. V shed 1 base and J 3 bases; nucleotides not matched to a gene: 10. CDR3 loop: CASSLPRGLAGKNYEQYF. The CDR3 nucleotides are TGCGCCAGCAGCTTGCCGCGGGGACTAGCGGGAAAGAACTACGAGCAGTACTTC.

J is TRBJ1-1 and V is TRBV9; TRBD1 is a possible D gene (5 bases). The CDR3 has 14 amino acids. Trimming cost V 1 base and J 3 bases, with 10 bases left between them. Germline V lookup: CDR1 SGDLS, CDR2 YYNGEE. CDR3 region: CASSVQGTDTEAFF. In DNA, the CDR3 is TGTGCCAGCAGCGTACAGGGTACGGACACTGAAGCTTTCTTT.

The chain is built from TRBV5-1 and TRBJ2-7; TRBD1 matches 7 bases. Looked up from germline, CDR1 is SGHRS and CDR2 is YFSETQ. J lost 0 bases, V lost 1 base, and 7 bases had no gene match. This CDR3 comprises 16 residues. CDR3 in amino acids: CASSLTPQGNSYEQYF. The CDR3 DNA reads TGCGCCAGCAGCTTGACTCCACAGGGGAACTCCTACGAGCAGTACTTC. The full variable domain, its missing parts supplied by reference TRBV5-1 and TRBJ2-7, is KAGVTQTPRYLIKTRGQQVTLSCSPISGHRSVSWYQQTPGQGLQFLFEYFSETQRNKGNFPGRFSGRQFSNSRSEMNVSTLELGDSALYLCASSLTPQGNSYEQYFGPGTRLTVT.

The chain links TRBV4-2 to TRBJ2-3; TRBD2 is a possible D gene (6 bases). V dropped 5 bases and J dropped 1 base, with 16 bases sitting between them. The germline CDR1 and CDR2 sequences are LGHNA and YNFKEQ. The CDR3 extends over 16 amino acids. CDR3 amino acids: CASSAPTAGRTDTQYF. The CDR3 bases are TGTGCCAGCAGCGCTCCGACAGCGGGCCGCACAGATACGCAGTATTTT.

V is TRBV6-1 and J is TRBJ2-7, with 10 bases that match TRBD1. Germline trimming cut 8 bases from V and 2 bases from J; bases unmatched to any gene: 3. Looked up from germline, CDR1 is MNHNS and CDR2 is SASEGT. The CDR3 is 13 amino acids. The CDR3 region has the DNA TGTGCCAGCGGCGACAGGGGGCCCTACGAGCAGTACTTC. It encodes CASGDRGPYEQYF.

The gene calls are TRBV11-2 and TRBJ1-4; D might be TRBD1 (5 bases). The germline V gene encodes CDR1 SGHAT and CDR2 FQNNGV. Trimming pared 1 base from V and 4 bases from J, leaving 16 bases between. CDR3 size: 17 residues. The CDR3 region has the DNA TGTGCCAGCAGCTTAGGTGCGGTGACAGTACTTAATGAAAAACTGTTTTTT. Protein: CASSLGAVTVLNEKLFF.

The CDR3 loop reads CASSVLTSDEQFF. For the CDR3, the DNA is TGTGCCAGCAGTGTCCTCACTAGCGATGAGCAGTTCTTC. The chain joins TRBV6-5 to TRBJ2-1; 7 bases align to TRBD2. CDR1 MNHEY and CDR2 SVGAGI come from the germline V gene. Trimming cost V 5 bases and J 8 bases; bases outside gene matches: 6. The CDR3 has 13 residues.

The rearrangement uses TRBV7-9 and TRBJ2-4; D is uncertain. V shed 5 bases and J shed 9 bases, with 11 bases lying between them. This CDR3 is 12 amino acids long. Per the germline V gene, CDR1 is SEHNR and CDR2 is FQNEAQ (reference sequence). For the CDR3, the DNA is TGTGCCAGCAGCCCGAATTCGGGCATTCAGTACTTC. The encoded protein is CASSPNSGIQYF.

The CDR3 here is CASSLVAGLNTGELFF. CDR3 nucleotide sequence: TGTGCCAGCAGCTTAGTGGCGGGGTTGAACACCGGGGAGCTGTTTTTT. The chain carries TRBV13 and TRBJ2-2; D might be TRBD2 (6 bases). V was cut by 1 base and J by 1 base, with 10 bases left in between. The CDR3 runs 16 residues. Germline CDR1 is PRHDT and CDR2 is FYEKMQ (reference sequence).

DNA of the CDR3: TGTGCCAGCAGCTTGTACTACACCGCCTACGAGCAGTACTTC. This encodes CASSLYYTAYEQYF. The chain recombines TRBV5-5 with TRBJ2-7, with D unclear. V was shortened by 1 base and J by 2 bases, with 10 bases between the two germline ends. CDR3 length: 14 amino acids. Germline V gives CDR1 SGHKS, CDR2 YYEKEE (reference sequence).

The chain recombines TRBV27 with TRBJ1-3; D perhaps matches TRBD1 (5 bases). CDR3 size: 14 residues. From germline, CDR1 is MNHEY and CDR2 SMNVEV (reference sequence). V dropped 0 bases and J dropped 2 bases, with 5 bases sitting between them. The CDR3 loop reads CASSLSGAGNTIYF. The CDR3 region has the DNA TGTGCCAGCAGTTTATCAGGGGCTGGAAACACCATATATTTT.

The chain employs TRBV5-8 and TRBJ2-7; 7 bases line up with TRBD1. Germline V gene sequence: CDR1 SGHTS, CDR2 YDEGEE. The V gene end was trimmed by 0 bases and the J gene end by 5 bases; junction bases not matched to a gene: 8. The CDR3 is 15 amino acids. The CDR3 bases are TGTGCCAGCAGCTTGGCCGGACAGGCCGCAGACGAGCAGTACTTC. Amino acid sequence: CASSLAGQAADEQYF.

In its sample, this clone was seen a few times. The rearrangement joins TRBV6-1 to TRBJ2-1, with D possibly matching TRBD2 (7 bases). The germline gives CDR1 MNHNS, CDR2 SASEGT. Trimming removed 8 bases at V and 8 bases at J, with 19 bases between. The CDR3 covers 14 residues. Written as DNA, the CDR3 is TGTGCCAGCTCGCGGAGGAGGGGGGGGCATGAGCAGTTCTTC. This gives the protein CASSRRRGGHEQFF.

The V and J genes are TRBV6-5 and TRBJ2-5, with a weak D call TRBD1 (6 bases). From germline, CDR1 is MNHEY and CDR2 SVGAGI. V dropped 0 bases and J dropped 3 bases, with 14 bases sitting between them. CDR3 length equals 16 residues. This chain's CDR3 is CASSYSIGGLKETQYF. CDR3 coding DNA: TGTGCCAGCAGTTACTCGATTGGGGGCTTGAAAGAGACCCAGTACTTC.

The chain has TRBV2 and TRBJ2-7; tentatively, D is TRBD2 (5 bases). V dropped 3 bases and J dropped 3 bases, with 9 bases sitting between them. Germline V gene lookup returns CDR1 SNHLY and CDR2 FYNNEI. The length of the CDR3 is 13 residues. In nucleotides, the CDR3 is TGTGCCAGCAGTGAGGGGAGCTTCTACGAGCAGTACTTC. Translated, it gives CASSEGSFYEQYF.

V usage is TRBV19 and J usage is TRBJ2-1; TRBD1 is a possible D gene (5 bases). Germline V gene lookup returns CDR1 LNHDA and CDR2 SQIVND (reference sequence). The CDR3 sequence is 14 residues long. Trimming removed 6 bases from V and 5 bases from J, with 14 bases in between. CDR3 coding DNA: TGTGCCAGTAGCCAGGGAAGCAGCCACAATGAGCAGTTCTTC. Amino acids: CASSQGSSHNEQFF.

This chain joins TRBV25-1 and TRBJ2-3, with D uncertain. Deletions cut 4 bases from V and 0 bases from J, with 14 bases between. CDR1 and CDR2 (germline): MGHDK, SYGVNS. The CDR3 spans 16 residues. The CDR3 region has the DNA TGTGCCAGCAGTGGGTCCGGAGTCCGAAGCACAGATACGCAGTATTTT. Protein sequence: CASSGSGVRSTDTQYF.

V and J are TRBV19 and TRBJ2-7; the match to TRBD1 covers 9 bases. This CDR3 is built from 13 residues. Unmatched junction bases numbered 4, after V lost 9 bases and J lost 1 base. Germline CDR1 reads LNHDA; CDR2 reads SQIVND (reference sequence). The CDR3 nucleotides read TGTGCCAGCGGACAGGGGCCTTCCTACGAGCAGTACTTC. This codes for CASGQGPSYEQYF.

The chain employs TRBV5-1 and TRBJ2-7; 7 bases match TRBD2. The CDR3 loop spans 12 amino acids. CDR1 is SGHRS, CDR2 YFSETQ, per germline. The V segment lost 3 bases and the J segment 6 bases; nucleotides outside the gene matches: 3. The CDR3 nucleotides read TGCGCCAGCAGCTCCTCGGGGGGCGAGCAGTACTTC. Amino acid sequence: CASSSSGGEQYF.

The chain recombines TRBV7-9 with TRBJ1-4, with D perhaps TRBD1 (6 bases). CDR1 and CDR2 from the germline V gene are SEHNR and FQNEAQ (reference sequence). V was clipped by 1 base and J by 8 bases, with 17 bases between them. The CDR3 extends over 16 amino acids. CDR3 nucleotides: TGTGCCAGCAGCTTAGGTTTTATGGGGGCGGAGGAAAAACTGTTTTTT. As protein: CASSLGFMGAEEKLFF.

The rearrangement links TRBV4-3 to TRBJ2-1; a weak D match, TRBD1 (5 bases). Trimming removed 2 bases from V and 15 bases from J, with 20 bases in between. Per germline, CDR1 LGHNA and CDR2 YSLEER. This CDR3 has 14 amino acids. The CDR3 sequence: CASSQSQYRFEVFF. CDR3 nucleotide sequence: TGCGCCAGCAGCCAAAGCCAATACAGGTTCGAAGTGTTCTTC.

This clone was seen once. This sequence joins TRBV10-1 and TRBJ1-2; 10 nucleotides line up with TRBD1. V lost 5 bases, J lost 8 bases, and 11 bases stayed unmatched. The V gene's germline CDR1 is WNHNN and CDR2 SYGVQD (reference sequence). The CDR3 totals 15 residues. CDR3 sequence (DNA): TGCGCCAGCAGTCGACAGGGGGCGAGAAGAAGGGGCTACACCTTC. Translation: CASSRQGARRRGYTF.

The chain links TRBV27 to TRBJ1-3; no clear D. Trimming stripped 0 bases from V and 2 bases from J, with 8 bases between. CDR3 length: 15 residues. Germline lookup yields CDR1 MNHEY and CDR2 SMNVEV (reference sequence). CDR3 nucleotide sequence: TGTGCCAGCAGTTTATCCCCAGTAACTGGAAACACCATATATTTT. It yields the protein CASSLSPVTGNTIYF.

The V call is TRBV9, the J call TRBJ2-3, with 8 bases fitting TRBD2. There are 16 residues in the CDR3. V lost 0 bases to trimming and J lost 4 bases; unmatched junction nucleotides: 7. Per germline, CDR1 SGDLS and CDR2 YYNGEE. CDR3: CASSVDVSGSADTQYF. The DNA of the CDR3 is TGTGCCAGCAGCGTAGATGTCAGCGGGAGTGCAGATACGCAGTATTTT. Looking up the rest from reference TRBV9 and TRBJ2-3 gives the full variable domain: DSGVTQTPKHLITATGQRVTLRCSPRSGDLSVYWYQQSLDQGLQFLIQYYNGEERAKGNILERFSAQQFPDLHSELNLSSLELGDSALYFCASSVDVSGSADTQYFGPGTRLTVL.

The chain uses TRBV6-1 and TRBJ2-2; perhaps TRBD1 as D (6 bases). Trimming took 4 bases from V and 3 from J, leaving 15 bases between them. This CDR3 comprises 16 residues. CDR1 is MNHNS, CDR2 SASEGT, per germline. In DNA form, the CDR3 reads TGTGCCAGCAGTGCCGATCCGGACAGCTACACCGGGGAGCTGTTTTTT. Residues: CASSADPDSYTGELFF.